This TCR beta chain was sequenced in a study of CD4 T cells in relation to SARS-CoV-2 and coronaviruses. Looking at the study overall: PBMCs were cultured with antigen for over nine days before TCR beta sequencing.

The CDR3 spans 13 residues. Germline V CDR1 and CDR2: SGHTA, FQGTGA. V lost 4 bases and J lost 7, with 10 bases in between. Data came from immunoSEQ multiplex PCR; TCRdb stores just in-frame clones and leaves some out. The table has 24,000 or so clones, more than 75% seen once. Before the COVID-19 pandemic, during about 2011-2018, CD4+ T cells were taken from unexposed donors. CD4+ T cells were isolated from the cells after about nine days of culture. Fresh IL-2 medium replaced half the medium on days 3 and 7. In the case of this clone: Its target is unknown.

The chain links TRBV7-3 to TRBJ2-2; possibly TRBD1 for D (5 bases). Sequenced input: CD4+ T cells from PBMCs, cultured in vitro. The TCR comes from a human donor in good health. The CDR3 coding sequence is TGTGCCAGCAGCTCTGGGGCAGTCGGGGAGCTGTTTTTT. Protein: CASSSGAVGELFF.